This T cell receptor (beta chain) stems from a study of shared clonotypes between healthy human individuals. The assay was immunoSEQ multiplex PCR, and TCRdb's table has in-frame clones only and misses some. In the table there are roughly 2.2 million clones, less than 95% of which are singletons. The sequence came from a man aged 18 to 30 in good health. Some clones in this sample may be carry-over from other donors' samples. The specimen sequenced was naive CD4+ T cells from PBMCs. Subset indicated: CD45RA+ positively selected.

The CDR3 protein is CASSFYLGSDTQYF. The DNA of the CDR3 is TGCGCCAGCAGCTTTTATCTAGGCTCAGATACGCAGTATTTT. The chain is built from TRBV5-1 and TRBJ2-3; D is unclear. Trimming cost V 2 bases and J 4 bases, with 11 bases left between them. This CDR3 comprises 14 residues. From germline, CDR1 is SGHRS and CDR2 YFSETQ.